What follows is one T cell receptor beta chain and its context. This sample is drawn from a study of shared T cell receptors in the human thymus. The CDR3 runs 12 residues. Trimming stripped 2 bases from V and 8 bases from J, with 10 bases between. CDR1 is SGHNT and CDR2 is YYREEE in the germline V gene (reference sequence). Data came from immunoSEQ multiplex PCR; TCRdb stores just in-frame clones and leaves some out. The sample consists of hundreds of thousands of clones, over 75% of them appearing once. The same data also went into a second study, on human thymus T cells. That source reports: Thymic samples were excised during corrective heart operations. Unrelated individuals had highly overlapping thymic repertoires, as reported in related research.

The V call is TRBV5-4, the J call TRBJ1-2, with D unresolved. This TCR was sampled from a boy in the first two years of life with a congenital heart defect. The specimen was thymocytes. The CDR3 DNA reads as TGTGCCAGCAGCTTCCGGGGTCAGGGCTACACCTTC. This gives the protein CASSFRGQGYTF.